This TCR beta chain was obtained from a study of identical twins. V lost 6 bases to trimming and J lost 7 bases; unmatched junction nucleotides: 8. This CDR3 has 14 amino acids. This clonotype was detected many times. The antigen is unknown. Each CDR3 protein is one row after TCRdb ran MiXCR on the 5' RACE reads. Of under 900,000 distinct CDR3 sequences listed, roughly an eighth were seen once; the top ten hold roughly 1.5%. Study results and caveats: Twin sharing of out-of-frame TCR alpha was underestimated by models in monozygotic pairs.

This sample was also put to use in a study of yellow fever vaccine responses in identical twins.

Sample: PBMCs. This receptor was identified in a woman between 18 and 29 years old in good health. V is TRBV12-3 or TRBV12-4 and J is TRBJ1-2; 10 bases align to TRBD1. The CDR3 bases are TGTGCCAGCAGCGCCGGGACAGGGGCTGGTGGCTACACCTTC. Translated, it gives CASSAGTGAGGYTF.